The TCR beta chain under discussion was sequenced for a study of OX40 agonist ivuxolimab in advanced cancers. Overall study context: It was ivuxolimab, an agonistic anti-OX40 (CD134) antibody, that patients were treated with. Age averaged about 66 years (range roughly 23 to 79), and more than 80% were male.

No patient had autoimmune disease or received systemic immunosuppression. Study-level points and caveats: Clonal expansion by week 6 occurred in CD4+ and CD8+ blood T cells (at 0.1 to 3.0 mg/kg).

The CDR3 is 19 amino acids. V shed 8 bases and J 2 bases; nucleotides not matched to a gene: 19. Germline V gene lookup returns CDR1 MDHEN and CDR2 SYDVKM. Turning to this clone: Its antigen remains unknown.

Sequenced by immunoSEQ multiplex PCR; TCRdb stores in-frame clones only, minus some. The sample includes approximately 74,000 clones, more than 65% seen only once; the top ten take 5.5% to 6%. Sequencing was performed on CD4+ or CD8+ T cells sorted from blood, taken in a trial of the OX40 agonist ivuxolimab. The chain couples TRBV28 to TRBJ2-7, with 12 bases identical to TRBD2. This receptor was obtained from an adult with an advanced solid tumor such as melanoma, head and neck, liver or kidney cancer. The CDR3, as DNA: TGTGCCAGCTCAACGACAGGGCTCCTGGGACTAGCGGGTGCCTACGAGCAGTACTTC. Its protein product is CASSTTGLLGLAGAYEQYF.